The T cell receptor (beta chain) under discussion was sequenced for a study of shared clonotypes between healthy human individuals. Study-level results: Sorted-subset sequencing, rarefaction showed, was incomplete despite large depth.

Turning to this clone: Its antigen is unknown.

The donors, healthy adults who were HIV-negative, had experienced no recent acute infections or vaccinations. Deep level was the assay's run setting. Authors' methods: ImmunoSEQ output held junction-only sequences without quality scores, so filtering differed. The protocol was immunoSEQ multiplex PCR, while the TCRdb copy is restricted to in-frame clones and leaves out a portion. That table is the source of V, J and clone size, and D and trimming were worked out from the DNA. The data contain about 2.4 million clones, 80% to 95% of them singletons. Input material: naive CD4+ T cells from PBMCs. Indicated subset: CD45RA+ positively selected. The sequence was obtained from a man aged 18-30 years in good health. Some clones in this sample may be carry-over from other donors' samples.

The CDR3 nucleotides are TGCGCCAGCAGCTCGGGGATGGCAATGAACACTGAAGCTTTCTTT. Protein: CASSSGMAMNTEAFF. The V and J genes are TRBV5-1 and TRBJ1-1; unclear D gene. The CDR3 covers 15 residues. Germline-derived CDR1 and CDR2 are SGHRS and YFSETQ. V was trimmed by 3 bases and J by 0 bases, leaving 12 bases between them.